This T cell receptor (beta chain) was obtained from a study of shared clonotypes between healthy human individuals. Measured with immunoSEQ multiplex PCR; TCRdb has only the in-frame clones, and not every one. The top ten hold more than 0.55% of the sample, which has over a million clones, 70% to 80% seen once. CDR3 length: 13 amino acids. The V end was cut by 1 base, the J end by 6 bases, with 10 bases between. The germline gives CDR1 SGHTA, CDR2 FQGNSA. This clone was seen only once. The specimen sequenced was memory CD4+ T cells from PBMCs. Subset of the sample: CD45RA-negative fraction. V and J are TRBV7-2 and TRBJ2-7; possible D gene TRBD1, 6 bases. The source is a young man in good health. Some clones in this sample may be carry-over from other donors' samples. The CDR3 spells CASSLGIGGEQYF. CDR3 bases: TGTGCCAGCAGCTTAGGTATAGGGGGCGAGCAGTACTTC.